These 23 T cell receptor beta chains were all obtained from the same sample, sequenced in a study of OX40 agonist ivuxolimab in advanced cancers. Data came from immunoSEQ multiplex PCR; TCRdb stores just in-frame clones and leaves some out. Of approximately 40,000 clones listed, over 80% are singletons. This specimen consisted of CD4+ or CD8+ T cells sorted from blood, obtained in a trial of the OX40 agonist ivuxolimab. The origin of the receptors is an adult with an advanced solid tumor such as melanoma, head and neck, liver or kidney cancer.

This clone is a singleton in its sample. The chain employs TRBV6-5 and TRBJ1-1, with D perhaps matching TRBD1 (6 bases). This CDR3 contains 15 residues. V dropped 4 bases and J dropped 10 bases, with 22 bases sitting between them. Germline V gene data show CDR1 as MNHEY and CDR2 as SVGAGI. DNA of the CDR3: TGTGCCAGCAGTTTATCTTCCAGGGGCGGTTTAGTAGCTTTCTTT. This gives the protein CASSLSSRGGLVAFF.

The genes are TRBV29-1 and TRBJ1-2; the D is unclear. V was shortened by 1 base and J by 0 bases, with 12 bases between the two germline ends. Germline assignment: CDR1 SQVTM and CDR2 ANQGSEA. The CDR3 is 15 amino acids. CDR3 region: CSVEGTVKANYGYTF. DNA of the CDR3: TGCAGCGTTGAAGGGACCGTAAAAGCTAACTATGGCTACACCTTC.

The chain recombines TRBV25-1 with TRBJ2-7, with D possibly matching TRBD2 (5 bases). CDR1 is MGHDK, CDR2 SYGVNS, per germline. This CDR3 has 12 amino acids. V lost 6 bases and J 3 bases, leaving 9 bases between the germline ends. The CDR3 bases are TGTGCCAGCAGGGGCGGGTACTACGAGCAGTACTTC. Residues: CASRGGYYEQYF.

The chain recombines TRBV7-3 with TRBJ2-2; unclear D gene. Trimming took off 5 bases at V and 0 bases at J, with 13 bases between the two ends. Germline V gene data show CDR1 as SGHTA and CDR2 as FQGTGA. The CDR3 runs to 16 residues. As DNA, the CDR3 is TGTGCCAGCAGCCAGGACCCCCAGCCGAACACCGGGGAGCTGTTTTTT. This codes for CASSQDPQPNTGELFF.

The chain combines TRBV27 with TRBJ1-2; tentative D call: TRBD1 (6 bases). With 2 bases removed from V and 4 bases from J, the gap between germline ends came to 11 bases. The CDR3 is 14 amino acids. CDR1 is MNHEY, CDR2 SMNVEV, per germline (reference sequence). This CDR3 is CASSLRGGSYGYTF. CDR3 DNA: TGTGCCAGCAGTTTAAGGGGGGGGAGCTATGGCTACACCTTC.

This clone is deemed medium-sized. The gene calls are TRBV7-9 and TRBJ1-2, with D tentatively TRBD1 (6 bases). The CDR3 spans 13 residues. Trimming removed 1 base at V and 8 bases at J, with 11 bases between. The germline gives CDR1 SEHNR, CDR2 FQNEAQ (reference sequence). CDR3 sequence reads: CASSLGTAEGYTF. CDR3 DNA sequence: TGTGCCAGCAGCTTAGGGACAGCTGAAGGCTACACCTTC.

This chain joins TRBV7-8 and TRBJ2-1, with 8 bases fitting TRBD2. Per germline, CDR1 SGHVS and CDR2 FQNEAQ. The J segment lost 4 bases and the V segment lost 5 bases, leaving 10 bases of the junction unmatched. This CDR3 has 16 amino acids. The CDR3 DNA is TGTGCCAGCAGCCCTACGGGGGGGCAGGAATACAATGAGCAGTTCTTC. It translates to CASSPTGGQEYNEQFF.

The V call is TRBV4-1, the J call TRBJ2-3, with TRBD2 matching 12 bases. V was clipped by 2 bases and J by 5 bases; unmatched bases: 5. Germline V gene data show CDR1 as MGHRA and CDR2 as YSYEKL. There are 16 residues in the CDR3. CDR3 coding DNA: TGCGCCAGCAGCCAAATTCCGGGACTAGCGGGAGATACGCAGTATTTT. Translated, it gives CASSQIPGLAGDTQYF.

CDR3 coding DNA: TGTGCCAGCAGGAGAAGGGTCACAGATACGCAGTATTTT. Translated: CASRRRVTDTQYF. The genes are TRBV7-8 and TRBJ2-3; D is undetermined. Trimming took off 6 bases at V and 2 bases at J, with 9 bases between the two ends. The CDR3 contains 13 residues. Germline lookup yields CDR1 SGHVS and CDR2 FQNEAQ.

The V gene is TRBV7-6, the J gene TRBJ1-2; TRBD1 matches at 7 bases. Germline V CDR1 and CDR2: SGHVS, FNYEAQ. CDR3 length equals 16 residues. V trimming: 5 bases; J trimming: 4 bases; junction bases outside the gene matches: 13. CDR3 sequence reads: CASSPLTGRFGYGYTF. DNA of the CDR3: TGTGCCAGCAGCCCGTTGACAGGGAGGTTCGGCTATGGCTACACCTTC.

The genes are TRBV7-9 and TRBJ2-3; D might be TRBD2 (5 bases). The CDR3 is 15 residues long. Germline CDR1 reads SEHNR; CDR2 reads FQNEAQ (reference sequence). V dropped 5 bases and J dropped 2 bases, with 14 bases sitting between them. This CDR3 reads CASSQRETPTDTQYF. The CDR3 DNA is TGTGCCAGCAGCCAGAGGGAAACTCCCACAGATACGCAGTATTTT.

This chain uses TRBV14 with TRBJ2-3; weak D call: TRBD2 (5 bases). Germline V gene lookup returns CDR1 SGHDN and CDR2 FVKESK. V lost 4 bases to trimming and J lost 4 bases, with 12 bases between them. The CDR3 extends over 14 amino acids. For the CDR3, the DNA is TGTGCCAGCAGCCTGAGAGGGTTTCCAGATACGCAGTATTTT. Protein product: CASSLRGFPDTQYF.

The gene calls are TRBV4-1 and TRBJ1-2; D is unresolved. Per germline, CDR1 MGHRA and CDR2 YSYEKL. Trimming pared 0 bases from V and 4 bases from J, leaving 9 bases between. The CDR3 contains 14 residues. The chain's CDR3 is CASSQDMGGYGYTF. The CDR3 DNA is TGCGCCAGCAGCCAAGATATGGGTGGCTATGGCTACACCTTC.

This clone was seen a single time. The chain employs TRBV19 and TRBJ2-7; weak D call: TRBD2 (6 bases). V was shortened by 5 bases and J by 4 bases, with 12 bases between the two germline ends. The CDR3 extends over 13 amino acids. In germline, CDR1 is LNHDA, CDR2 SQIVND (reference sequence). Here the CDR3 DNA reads TGTGCCAGTAGTCCGGGACTGGGGTACGAGCAGTACTTC. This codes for CASSPGLGYEQYF.

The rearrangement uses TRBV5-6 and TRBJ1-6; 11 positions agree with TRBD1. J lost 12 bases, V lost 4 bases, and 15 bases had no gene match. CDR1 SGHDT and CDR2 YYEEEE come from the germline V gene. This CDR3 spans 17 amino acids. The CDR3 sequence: CASSVHYGTGGGVPLHF. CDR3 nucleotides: TGTGCCAGCAGCGTACACTACGGGACAGGGGGTGGAGTACCCCTCCACTTT.

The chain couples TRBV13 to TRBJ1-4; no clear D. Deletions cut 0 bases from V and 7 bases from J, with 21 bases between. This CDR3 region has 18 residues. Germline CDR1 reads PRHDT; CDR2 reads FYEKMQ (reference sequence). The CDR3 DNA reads TGTGCCAGCAGCTTAGGTGGACTCAACCCCGTGAAGGGTGAAAAACTGTTTTTT. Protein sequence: CASSLGGLNPVKGEKLFF. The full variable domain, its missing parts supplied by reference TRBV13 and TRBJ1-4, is AAGVIQSPRHLIKEKRETATLKCYPIPRHDTVYWYQQGPGQDPQFLISFYEKMQSDKGSIPDRFSAQQFSDYHSELNMSSLELGDSALYFCASSLGGLNPVKGEKLFFGSGTQLSVL.

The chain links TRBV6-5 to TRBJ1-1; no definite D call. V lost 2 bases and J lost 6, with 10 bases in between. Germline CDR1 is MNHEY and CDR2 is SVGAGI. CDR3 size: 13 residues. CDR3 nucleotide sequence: TGTGCCAGCAGTTACAAGGCAGTCGCTGAAGCTTTCTTT. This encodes CASSYKAVAEAFF.

CDR3 residues: CASSLDLGSPYEQYV. The CDR3 DNA reads as TGTGCCAGCAGCTTAGATCTTGGGAGTCCCTACGAGCAGTACGTC. V is TRBV11-2 and J is TRBJ2-7, with D possibly being TRBD2 (5 bases). The CDR3 has 15 amino acids. Germline V gene data show CDR1 as SGHAT and CDR2 as FQNNGV. The V gene lost 0 bases and the J gene lost 2 bases, with 11 bases spanning the gap.

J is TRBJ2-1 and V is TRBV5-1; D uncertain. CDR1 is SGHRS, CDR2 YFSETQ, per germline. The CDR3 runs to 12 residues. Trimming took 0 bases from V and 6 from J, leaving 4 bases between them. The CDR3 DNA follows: TGCGCCAGCAGCTTGGTACTCAATGAGCAGTTCTTC. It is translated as CASSLVLNEQFF.

CDR3: CASSGVDRGRGEQYF. The CDR3 DNA follows: TGTGCCAGCAGCGGGGTGGACAGGGGGCGAGGTGAGCAGTACTTC. V usage is TRBV5-6 and J usage is TRBJ2-7; 11 positions agree with TRBD1. V shed 4 bases and J 7 bases; nucleotides not matched to a gene: 10. CDR3 length: 15 residues. CDR1 is SGHDT, CDR2 YYEEEE, per germline.

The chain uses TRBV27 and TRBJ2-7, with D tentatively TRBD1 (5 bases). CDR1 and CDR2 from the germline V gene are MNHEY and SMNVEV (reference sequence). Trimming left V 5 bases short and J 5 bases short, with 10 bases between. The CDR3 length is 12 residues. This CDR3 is CASSSLGHEQYF. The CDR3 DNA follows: TGTGCCAGCAGTAGCCTGGGGCACGAGCAGTACTTC.

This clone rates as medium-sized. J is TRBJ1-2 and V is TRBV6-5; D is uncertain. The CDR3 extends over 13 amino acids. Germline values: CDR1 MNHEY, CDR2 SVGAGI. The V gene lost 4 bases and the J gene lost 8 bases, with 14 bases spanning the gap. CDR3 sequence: CASSSTGLSGYTF. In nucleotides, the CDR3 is TGTGCCAGCAGTTCGACTGGGCTAAGCGGCTACACCTTC.

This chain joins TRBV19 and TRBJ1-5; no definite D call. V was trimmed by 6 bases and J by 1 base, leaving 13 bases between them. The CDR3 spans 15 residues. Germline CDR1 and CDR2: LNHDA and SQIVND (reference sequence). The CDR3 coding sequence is TGTGCCAGTAGCCCCTACGTAGGAAGCAATCAGCCCCAGCATTTT. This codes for CASSPYVGSNQPQHF.